The 7 T cell receptor beta chains in this list originate from one sample, sequenced in a study of T cell changes during pregnancy in multiple sclerosis. Repertoires were generated with immunoSEQ multiplex PCR, while TCRdb's copy carries only in-frame clones and drops some. The table records around 97,000 clones, around nine tenths of them present only once. Sequencing was performed on peripheral blood, taken after pregnancy. These receptors were taken from a female donor with multiple sclerosis, enrolled in a pregnancy study.

The chain recombines TRBV6-5 with TRBJ2-6; a possible D gene is TRBD2 (5 bases). Looked up from germline, CDR1 is MNHEY and CDR2 is SVGAGI. V lost 6 bases and J lost 0, with 9 bases in between. This CDR3 contains 15 residues. The CDR3: CASSTGVSGANVLTF. The CDR3 DNA sequence: TGTGCCAGCAGCACCGGGGTCTCTGGGGCCAACGTCCTGACTTTC.

The gene calls are TRBV11-2 and TRBJ1-3, with a tentative D call TRBD1 (5 bases). V was clipped by 7 bases and J by 2 bases, with 12 bases between them. CDR1 is SGHAT and CDR2 is FQNNGV in the germline V gene. The CDR3 loop spans 14 amino acids. The chain's CDR3 is CASTQGATGNTIYF. CDR3 bases: TGTGCCAGCACCCAGGGCGCAACTGGAAACACCATATATTTT.

The V gene is TRBV18, the J gene TRBJ1-4, with D possibly being TRBD1 (5 bases). The CDR3 extends over 14 amino acids. Germline values: CDR1 KGHSH, CDR2 LQKENI. The V end lost 3 bases, the J end lost 2 bases, and 7 bases lay between the germline ends. The CDR3 protein is CASSPRQTNEKLFF. The CDR3 nucleotides read TGTGCCAGCTCACCCAGACAGACTAATGAAAAACTGTTTTTT.

This rearrangement joins TRBV7-8 to TRBJ2-2; 14 bases are shared with TRBD2. CDR3 length: 18 residues. Trimming removed 5 bases from V and 4 bases from J; junction bases left unmatched: 9. The germline CDR1 and CDR2 sequences are SGHVS and FQNEAQ. CDR3 nucleotide sequence: TGTGCCAGCAGCGTAAAAGGACTAGCGGGAGGCGGCACCGGGGAGCTGTTTTTT. Encoded protein: CASSVKGLAGGGTGELFF.

The CDR3 DNA is TGTGCCAGCAGCTTCACGGGTCCTTACAATCAGCCCCAGCATTTT. It specifies CASSFTGPYNQPQHF. The chain uses TRBV7-2 and TRBJ1-5; D gene unclear. The germline V gene has CDR1 SGHTA and CDR2 FQGNSA. This CDR3 spans 15 amino acids. Trimming took off 3 bases at V and 3 bases at J, with 12 bases between the two ends.

J is TRBJ2-7 and V is TRBV10-1; 7 nucleotides agree with TRBD2. The CDR3 loop spans 15 amino acids. Germline lookup yields CDR1 WNHNN and CDR2 SYGVQD (reference sequence). V was clipped by 0 bases and J by 3 bases; unmatched bases: 5. The CDR3 DNA follows: TGCGCCAGCAGTGAGTCACGAGCGGGGAACTACGAGCAGTACTTC. Translated, it gives CASSESRAGNYEQYF.

The genes are TRBV18 and TRBJ1-1; D call uncertain. This CDR3 has 16 residues. Deletions cut 4 bases from V and 1 base from J, with 16 bases between. The germline V gene encodes CDR1 KGHSH and CDR2 LQKENI. The CDR3 DNA follows: TGTGCCAGCTCACAAACCCCCACTAGAAAGAACACTGAAGCTTTCTTT. As protein: CASSQTPTRKNTEAFF.